Below, 29 T cell receptor beta chains from the same sample are listed, as sequenced in a study of graft-versus-host responses after intestinal transplantation. The repertoire was sequenced with immunoSEQ multiplex PCR; TCRdb's copy has only in-frame clones and lacks some. The data hold some 48,000 clones, with about 95% observed a single time. Antigen specificity for these receptors is unknown. The sequencing used unstimulated CD8+ T cells sorted from spleen or lymph node cells, collected before transplant. The receptor source for this set is a human donor who was the organ donor for an intestinal transplant.

The CDR3 coding sequence is TGTGCCAGCAGCTTAGTGGCAGAACTACAAGAGACCCAGTACTTC. It encodes CASSLVAELQETQYF. This chain joins TRBV7-9 and TRBJ2-5; D gene uncertain. Germline V lookup: CDR1 SEHNR, CDR2 FQNEAQ (reference sequence). The V end lost 1 base, the J end lost 2 bases, and 11 bases lay between the germline ends. The CDR3 covers 15 residues.

This clone was observed once. This sequence joins TRBV28 and TRBJ1-2; D is ambiguous. Deletions cut 7 bases from V and 7 bases from J, with 16 bases between. CDR1 and CDR2 from the germline V gene are MDHEN and SYDVKM. This CDR3 spans 13 amino acids. The CDR3 sequence: CASTLGVASGYTF. For the CDR3, the DNA is TGTGCCAGCACCCTCGGGGTCGCGAGTGGCTACACCTTC.

This rearrangement joins TRBV27 to TRBJ2-3, with 13 bases that match TRBD2. Germline CDR1 MNHEY, CDR2 SMNVEV (reference sequence). J lost 3 bases, V lost 2 bases, and 8 bases had no gene match. The CDR3 spans 18 residues. DNA of the CDR3: TGTGCCAGCAGTTTACCCCCAACTAGCGGGGGGGCAACAGATACGCAGTATTTT. It codes for CASSLPPTSGGATDTQYF.

The CDR3 region is CASSVGGDAYEQYF. The DNA for the CDR3 is TGTGCCAGCAGCGTCGGAGGGGACGCCTACGAGCAGTACTTC. The chain links TRBV9 to TRBJ2-7, with a weak D call TRBD2 (6 bases). The CDR3 is made up of 14 amino acids. V dropped 2 bases and J dropped 2 bases, with 11 bases sitting between them. Germline V gene data show CDR1 as SGDLS and CDR2 as YYNGEE. Filled out from reference TRBV9 and TRBJ2-7, the complete variable domain reads DSGVTQTPKHLITATGQRVTLRCSPRSGDLSVYWYQQSLDQGLQFLIQYYNGEERAKGNILERFSAQQFPDLHSELNLSSLELGDSALYFCASSVGGDAYEQYFGPGTRLTVT.

This chain links TRBV27 with TRBJ2-5; D remains unclear. CDR1 MNHEY and CDR2 SMNVEV come from the germline V gene (reference sequence). This CDR3 is built from 17 residues. V lost 0 bases, J lost 4 bases, and 18 bases lay in between. The CDR3 sequence is CASSLSMAALSTETQYF. The CDR3 region has the DNA TGTGCCAGCAGTTTATCGATGGCCGCCCTTTCTACAGAGACCCAGTACTTC.

The chain links TRBV13 to TRBJ1-5; tentatively, D is TRBD1 (5 bases). Germline CDR1 and CDR2: PRHDT and FYEKMQ (reference sequence). The V end was cut by 0 bases, the J end by 2 bases, with 5 bases between. The CDR3 runs to 14 residues. CDR3 loop: CASSLGGGNQPQHF. The CDR3 bases are TGTGCCAGCAGCTTAGGAGGGGGCAATCAGCCCCAGCATTTT.

The rearrangement links TRBV4-2 to TRBJ2-3; D is unclear. The germline CDR1 and CDR2 sequences are LGHNA and YNFKEQ. V gave up 0 bases and J gave up 5 bases, with 9 bases separating them. The CDR3 spans 14 residues. The CDR3 loop is CASSQEGAVDTQYF. The CDR3 nucleotides are TGTGCCAGCAGCCAAGAAGGAGCAGTAGATACGCAGTATTTT.

The chain couples TRBV11-2 to TRBJ2-3; 9 bases fit TRBD2. V dropped 6 bases and J dropped 3; count of bases not matched to a gene: 7. Germline CDR1 reads SGHAT; CDR2 reads FQNNGV. The CDR3 is made up of 15 amino acids. For the CDR3, the DNA is TGTGCCAGCAGAGACCCCGCGGGGGGGACAGATACGCAGTATTTT. Translated: CASRDPAGGTDTQYF.

This chain joins TRBV4-1 and TRBJ2-7; the match to TRBD2 covers 10 bases. The junction had 4 bases not matched to a gene; V was cut back by 1 base and J by 1 base. The CDR3 length is 16 residues. CDR1 MGHRA and CDR2 YSYEKL come from the germline V gene. The chain's CDR3 is CASSQASGGVSYEQYF. CDR3 DNA: TGCGCCAGCAGCCAAGCTAGCGGGGGTGTTTCCTACGAGCAGTACTTC.

This clone has only a few counts. The chain has TRBV9 and TRBJ1-1, with 7 bases fitting TRBD1. The germline gives CDR1 SGDLS, CDR2 YYNGEE. This CDR3 has 16 residues. V shed 3 bases, J shed 5 bases, and the junction held 13 bases outside the gene matches. DNA for the CDR3: TGTGCCAGCAGCGGGCGGGACAGTCAAGCAGGGACTGAAGCTTTCTTT. Protein: CASSGRDSQAGTEAFF.

The chain employs TRBV27 and TRBJ1-5; 8 bases align to TRBD1. CDR1 is MNHEY and CDR2 is SMNVEV in the germline V gene (reference sequence). The CDR3 loop spans 15 amino acids. V lost 6 bases to trimming and J lost 1 base; unmatched junction nucleotides: 5. The CDR3 is CASRLTGGSNQPQHF. The DNA for the CDR3 is TGTGCCAGCAGGCTTACAGGGGGGAGCAATCAGCCCCAGCATTTT.

J is TRBJ1-6 and V is TRBV13, with 7 nucleotides matching TRBD1. The V gene end was trimmed by 5 bases and the J gene end by 6 bases; junction bases not matched to a gene: 10. The CDR3 loop spans 16 amino acids. Germline V gene data show CDR1 as PRHDT and CDR2 as FYEKMQ (reference sequence). The chain's CDR3 is CASSRRDSFVNSPLHF. The CDR3 bases are TGTGCCAGCAGCCGCCGGGACAGCTTCGTTAATTCACCCCTCCACTTT.

V is TRBV4-3 and J is TRBJ2-1; D is unresolved. Germline V gene lookup returns CDR1 LGHNA and CDR2 YSLEER. V was pared by 0 bases and J by 0 bases, with 6 bases between. This CDR3 is 15 amino acids long. CDR3 residues: CASSQDRDSYNEQFF. The CDR3 coding sequence is TGCGCCAGCAGCCAAGATAGGGACTCCTACAATGAGCAGTTCTTC.

This sequence joins TRBV28 and TRBJ1-6; 8 positions match TRBD1. The CDR3 runs to 15 residues. Germline CDR1 and CDR2: MDHEN and SYDVKM. J was trimmed by 2 bases and V by 5 bases; bases with no gene match: 2. CDR3 residues: CASSTDRAYNSPLHF. Here the CDR3 DNA reads TGTGCCAGCAGTACGGACAGGGCCTATAATTCACCCCTCCACTTT.

This chain joins TRBV27 and TRBJ1-5; 8 nucleotides agree with TRBD1. The CDR3 sequence is 17 residues long. Germline CDR1 reads MNHEY; CDR2 reads SMNVEV (reference sequence). V was clipped by 4 bases and J by 7 bases; unmatched bases: 15. The CDR3 spells CASSSISPDRGGQPQHF. CDR3 DNA sequence: TGTGCCAGCAGTTCGATTTCCCCTGACAGGGGCGGGCAGCCCCAGCATTTT.

The V call is TRBV9, the J call TRBJ2-1, with D possibly being TRBD1 (7 bases). CDR1 is SGDLS and CDR2 is YYNGEE in the germline V gene. The CDR3 is made up of 16 amino acids. The V end was cut by 0 bases, the J end by 9 bases, with 19 bases between. CDR3 sequence: CASSVVGGGVLGEQFF. In nucleotides, the CDR3 is TGTGCCAGCAGCGTAGTCGGAGGGGGCGTCTTGGGTGAGCAGTTCTTC. The complete variable domain, with remaining parts taken from reference TRBV9 and TRBJ2-1, reads DSGVTQTPKHLITATGQRVTLRCSPRSGDLSVYWYQQSLDQGLQFLIQYYNGEERAKGNILERFSAQQFPDLHSELNLSSLELGDSALYFCASSVVGGGVLGEQFFGPGTRLTVL.

This clone was observed once. V and J are TRBV2 and TRBJ2-5; TRBD2 might be the D (5 bases). V lost 3 bases to trimming and J lost 5 bases, with 16 bases between them. This CDR3 is built from 15 residues. Germline V CDR1 and CDR2: SNHLY, FYNNEI. CDR3 nucleotide sequence: TGTGCCAGCAGTGAGTTCTCTGTCCCGGGGGAGACCCAGTACTTC. Translated: CASSEFSVPGETQYF.

The V and J genes are TRBV5-6 and TRBJ1-2; D gene uncertain. V lost 7 bases to trimming and J lost 2 bases, with 12 bases between them. Germline V gene lookup returns CDR1 SGHDT and CDR2 YYEEEE. CDR3 length equals 13 residues. The CDR3: CASSEERNYGYTF. CDR3 DNA sequence: TGTGCCAGCTCCGAGGAAAGGAACTATGGCTACACCTTC.

The chain recombines TRBV20-1 with TRBJ1-2, with no clear D. From germline, CDR1 is DFQATT and CDR2 SNEGSKA (reference sequence). This CDR3 has 11 amino acids. Trimming removed 0 bases from V and 4 bases from J, with 3 bases in between. CDR3 nucleotides: TGCAGTGCTAGAGAGATCTATGGCTACACCTTC. Protein product: CSAREIYGYTF.

J is TRBJ1-4 and V is TRBV27, with TRBD1 identical over 7 bases. Germline V gives CDR1 MNHEY, CDR2 SMNVEV (reference sequence). The J segment lost 7 bases and the V segment lost 0 bases, leaving 5 bases of the junction unmatched. CDR3 length: 15 amino acids. The DNA for the CDR3 is TGTGCCAGCAGTTTATCATCCAGGGGGACTGAAAAACTGTTTTTT. It specifies CASSLSSRGTEKLFF.

This clone was seen only once. The chain is built from TRBV30 and TRBJ2-5; 11 nucleotides align to TRBD2. The germline gives CDR1 GTSNPN, CDR2 SVGIG (reference sequence). The CDR3 totals 15 residues. Germline trimming cut 4 bases from V and 4 bases from J; bases unmatched to any gene: 8. CDR3 DNA: TGTGCCTGGAATTCCGGGACTAGCGGTACAGAGACCCAGTACTTC. This sequence encodes CAWNSGTSGTETQYF.

The gene calls are TRBV4-1 and TRBJ1-1, with 7 bases fitting TRBD1. The CDR3 has 18 residues. The V gene end was trimmed by 4 bases and the J gene end by 0 bases; junction bases not matched to a gene: 14. Germline CDR1 reads MGHRA; CDR2 reads YSYEKL. This CDR3 reads CASSPFGQASLMNTEAFF. In DNA form, the CDR3 reads TGCGCCAGCAGCCCCTTTGGACAGGCTTCGCTCATGAACACTGAAGCTTTCTTT.

Only one count was recorded for this clone. The rearrangement joins TRBV19 to TRBJ1-1, with 8 positions matching TRBD1. This CDR3 has 16 residues. Trimming at V came to 6 bases and at J to 3 bases, leaving 12 bases not matched to a gene. CDR1 LNHDA and CDR2 SQIVND come from the germline V gene (reference sequence). The CDR3 DNA is TGTGCCAGTAGCGCCTTTCCGGACAGGGCCGACACTGAAGCTTTCTTT. Translated, it gives CASSAFPDRADTEAFF.

This rearrangement joins TRBV7-9 to TRBJ1-2; 11 bases match TRBD1. CDR3 length: 15 residues. Germline V CDR1 and CDR2: SEHNR, FQNEAQ (reference sequence). J gave up 5 bases and V 5 bases, and 7 bases lay outside the gene matches. CDR3 DNA sequence: TGTGCCAGCAGCCTGGGACAGGGGGGTTTATATGGCTACACCTTC. Translated, it gives CASSLGQGGLYGYTF.

The CDR3 nucleotides are TGTGCCAGCAGTCCGCGGGACAGAGACTCTGAAGCTTTCTTT. Protein: CASSPRDRDSEAFF. The chain carries TRBV28 and TRBJ1-1, with TRBD1 matching over 7 bases. J lost 6 bases, V lost 5 bases, and 9 bases had no gene match. The CDR3 runs 14 residues. Germline V gives CDR1 MDHEN, CDR2 SYDVKM.

The chain employs TRBV30 and TRBJ1-6, with D hard to call. This CDR3 region has 15 residues. V gave up 0 bases and J gave up 7 bases, with 13 bases separating them. Germline-derived CDR1 and CDR2 are GTSNPN and SVGIG (reference sequence). The DNA for the CDR3 is TGTGCCTGGAGTGTATGGGCAGGCACCAATTCACCCCTCCACTTT. Translation gives CAWSVWAGTNSPLHF.

This sequence joins TRBV7-9 and TRBJ2-5, with D tentatively TRBD2 (5 bases). Judging by the DNA end, TRBJ2-7 fits better; the J call may be wrong. This CDR3 has 12 residues. Looked up from germline, CDR1 is SEHNR and CDR2 is FQNEAQ (reference sequence). The CDR3 sequence is CASSSADYEQYF. The CDR3 nucleotides read TGTGCCAGCAGCTCAGCGGACTACGAGCAGTACTTC.

The genes are TRBV5-6 and TRBJ2-3; 7 positions agree with TRBD2. V shed 2 bases and J 3 bases; nucleotides not matched to a gene: 3. This CDR3 is 14 amino acids long. From germline, CDR1 is SGHDT and CDR2 YYEEEE. CDR3 loop: CASSFGLGTDTQYF. In nucleotides, the CDR3 is TGTGCCAGCAGCTTCGGACTAGGAACAGATACGCAGTATTTT.

This clone was recorded once. This chain connects TRBV27 to TRBJ2-7; D is perhaps TRBD1 (7 bases). Trimming took off 8 bases at V and 4 bases at J, with 24 bases between the two ends. The length of the CDR3 is 16 residues. Germline loops: CDR1 MNHEY, CDR2 SMNVEV (reference sequence). This chain's CDR3 is CASSRQGVREAYEQYF. Written as DNA, the CDR3 is TGTGCCAGCTCGAGGCAGGGGGTGAGGGAGGCATACGAGCAGTACTTC.